This T cell receptor beta chain was sequenced in a study of control samples from healthy donors and cancer patients. The germline V gene encodes CDR1 MNHNS and CDR2 SASEGT. The CDR3 covers 16 residues. The V gene lost 1 base and the J gene lost 0 bases, with 11 bases spanning the gap. Generated by immunoSEQ multiplex PCR, the TCRdb table keeps only in-frame clones and is missing some. Found here are about 140,000 clones, around 88% of them singletons; the top ten hold approximately 1.8%. The sequenced material came from blood. This TCR was recovered from a man aged 18 to 29 in good health. The chain joins TRBV6-1 to TRBJ2-3; D is unresolved. CDR3 amino acids: CASSEERLLSTDTQYF. CDR3 nucleotide sequence: TGTGCCAGCAGTGAAGAACGGCTTCTTAGCACAGATACGCAGTATTTT.